One and the same sample provided the 15 T cell receptor beta chains below, sequenced in a study of somatic mutations in cytotoxic T cells in rheumatoid arthritis. Assay used: immunoSEQ multiplex PCR; TCRdb lists only in-frame clones, some missing. The sample consists of about 9,200 clones, over 75% of them appearing once. Sequences were obtained from CD8+ T cells sorted from blood. These receptors were taken from an adult with rheumatoid arthritis.

This clone was detected only once. The genes are TRBV13 and TRBJ1-1; the D is unclear. The CDR3 runs 13 residues. The germline V gene has CDR1 PRHDT and CDR2 FYEKMQ (reference sequence). The V end lost 5 bases, the J end lost 5 bases, and 12 bases lay between the germline ends. CDR3 sequence: CASSASPSTEAFF. CDR3 coding DNA: TGTGCCAGCAGCGCCAGCCCTTCGACTGAAGCTTTCTTT.

The genes are TRBV27 and TRBJ1-5; D is possibly TRBD1 (6 bases). The germline gives CDR1 MNHEY, CDR2 SMNVEV (reference sequence). CDR3 length equals 14 residues. The ends were cut back, 2 bases at V and 6 bases at J, with 11 bases in the middle. CDR3 sequence: CASSLGGSFQPQHF. The CDR3 DNA follows: TGTGCCAGCAGTTTAGGGGGCAGCTTTCAGCCCCAGCATTTT.

The chain links TRBV7-9 to TRBJ2-7, with a possible D match to TRBD2 (5 bases). The CDR3 runs to 14 residues. Deletions cut 1 base from V and 5 bases from J, with 12 bases between. CDR1 SEHNR and CDR2 FQNEAQ come from the germline V gene (reference sequence). CDR3 bases: TGTGCCAGCAGCTTAGGGGAGAGAGGGAACGAGCAGTACTTC. Translating gives CASSLGERGNEQYF.

In its sample, this clone was seen a few times. The rearrangement uses TRBV6-4 and TRBJ2-3; 7 bases are shared with TRBD1. The CDR3 has 14 amino acids. CDR1 and CDR2 from the germline V gene are MRHNA and SNTAGT. V dropped 5 bases and J dropped 0; count of bases not matched to a gene: 2. The CDR3 region has the DNA TGTGCCAGCAGTCTGGGACAGAGCACAGATACGCAGTATTTT. Translation gives CASSLGQSTDTQYF.

This chain uses TRBV6-6 with TRBJ1-3; unclear D gene. The CDR3 spans 16 residues. Germline V gene lookup returns CDR1 MNHNY and CDR2 SVGAGI (reference sequence). V was cut by 4 bases and J by 0 bases, with 13 bases left in between. CDR3 sequence reads: CASSSETGYSGNTIYF. CDR3 bases: TGTGCCAGCAGTTCGGAGACGGGTTACTCTGGAAACACCATATATTTT.

This clone was observed a handful of times. This sequence joins TRBV4-1 and TRBJ2-7; D gene unclear. There are 15 residues in the CDR3. Germline V gene lookup returns CDR1 MGHRA and CDR2 YSYEKL. Between the trimmed V and J ends, which lost 3 bases and 5 bases, there was a span of 17 bases. The CDR3: CASSHWGSPFDEQYF. CDR3 nucleotide sequence: TGCGCCAGCAGCCACTGGGGATCCCCCTTTGACGAGCAGTACTTC.

V usage is TRBV11-2 and J usage is TRBJ2-5; D possibly corresponds to TRBD1 (6 bases). Between the trimmed V and J ends, which lost 3 bases and 3 bases, there was a span of 14 bases. The CDR3 length is 15 residues. CDR1 and CDR2 (germline): SGHAT, FQNNGV. The CDR3 DNA is TGTGCCAGCAGCTTCGGACAGACGCTAAAAGAGACCCAGTACTTC. Its protein product is CASSFGQTLKETQYF. The full variable domain, rest sourced from reference TRBV11-2 and TRBJ2-5, is EAGVAQSPRYKIIEKRQSVAFWCNPISGHATLYWYQQILGQGPKLLIQFQNNGVVDDSQLPKDRFSAERLKGVDSTLKIQPAKLEDSAVYLCASSFGQTLKETQYFGPGTRLLVL.

This clone was recorded once. V is TRBV19 and J is TRBJ1-2, with a possible D match to TRBD1 (6 bases). The CDR3 has 13 residues. CDR1 and CDR2 from the germline V gene are LNHDA and SQIVND (reference sequence). Trimming shortened V by 2 bases and J by 13 bases, and 17 bases separated the two germline ends. CDR3 in amino acids: CASSISKDRAATF. The CDR3 bases are TGTGCCAGTAGTATATCTAAGGACAGAGCAGCCACCTTC.

The sample holds one count of this clone. The V and J genes are TRBV11-2 and TRBJ2-1; 8 bases match TRBD1. Germline values: CDR1 SGHAT, CDR2 FQNNGV. The CDR3 is 14 amino acids. Germline trimming cut 6 bases from V and 7 bases from J; bases unmatched to any gene: 8. CDR3 nucleotides: TGTGCCAGCAGTTCCGGACAGGGCACTAATGAGCAGTTCTTC. It specifies CASSSGQGTNEQFF.

The chain has TRBV21-1 and TRBJ1-4; whether TRBD1, the table's D call, matches the DNA was not checked. TRBV21-1 is labeled a pseudogene. The CDR3 has 15 residues. The CDR3 nucleotides read TGTGCCAGCAGCACCACAGGGTCGGTTGATGAAAAACTGTTTTTT. As protein: CASSTTGSVDEKLFF.

The genes are TRBV7-9 and TRBJ2-3; 12 bases are a match to TRBD2. From germline, CDR1 is SEHNR and CDR2 FQNEAQ (reference sequence). The CDR3 is 16 residues long. V lost 4 bases and J lost 5; bases outside the gene matches: 7. CDR3 DNA sequence: TGTGCCAGCAGCTCCGGGACTAGCGGGTTCAGAGATACGCAGTATTTT. Its translation: CASSSGTSGFRDTQYF.

This sequence joins TRBV9 and TRBJ2-7, with D unresolved. The CDR3 consists of 13 residues. Germline CDR1 and CDR2: SGDLS and YYNGEE. V lost 3 bases to trimming and J lost 3 bases, with 10 bases between them. Written as DNA, the CDR3 is TGTGCCAGCAGCGCCAGGATGGACTACGAGCAGTACTTC. This gives the protein CASSARMDYEQYF. Full variable domain (outside the CDR3, taken from reference TRBV9 and TRBJ2-7): DSGVTQTPKHLITATGQRVTLRCSPRSGDLSVYWYQQSLDQGLQFLIQYYNGEERAKGNILERFSAQQFPDLHSELNLSSLELGDSALYFCASSARMDYEQYFGPGTRLTVT.

This clone was found a few times. The chain links TRBV29-1 to TRBJ2-1, with a weak D call TRBD1 (6 bases). CDR3 length: 15 amino acids. Trimming shortened V by 4 bases and J by 4 bases, and 17 bases separated the two germline ends. The germline V gene has CDR1 SQVTM and CDR2 ANQGSEA. CDR3 DNA sequence: TGCAGCGTTGTTCCCAGCCTTCAGGGGTACAATGAGCAGTTCTTC. Translated: CSVVPSLQGYNEQFF.

CDR3 bases: TGTGCCAGCTCACCTCTTCCGGGACTAGCAGAGTACGAGCAGTACTTC. This gives the protein CASSPLPGLAEYEQYF. V and J are TRBV18 and TRBJ2-7; 9 bases are a match to TRBD2. With V trimmed by 3 bases and J by 4 bases, 10 bases remained unmatched. The germline V gene has CDR1 KGHSH and CDR2 LQKENI. The CDR3 covers 16 residues.

DNA for the CDR3: TGTGCCAGCAGCACTGGAGCGGGAGAGACAGATACGCAGTATTTT. Amino acid sequence: CASSTGAGETDTQYF. This chain links TRBV11-3 with TRBJ2-3, with 8 bases that match TRBD2. The germline V gene encodes CDR1 SGHNT and CDR2 YENEEA. CDR3 size: 15 residues. With 5 bases clipped from V and 3 bases from J, the junction kept 7 bases outside the gene matches. Full variable domain (missing parts from reference TRBV11-3 and TRBJ2-3): EAGVVQSPRYKIIEKKQPVAFWCNPISGHNTLYWYLQNLGQGPELLIRYENEEAVDDSQLPKDRFSAERLKGVDSTLKIQPAELGDSAVYLCASSTGAGETDTQYFGPGTRLTVL.